This TCR beta chain was identified during a study of cytomegalovirus exposure and HLA in healthy donors. Use of 60 Vbeta and 13 Jbeta primers characterized the PCR. The protocol was immunoSEQ multiplex PCR, while the TCRdb copy is restricted to in-frame clones and leaves out a portion. In the table there are 200,000 to 250,000 clones, 85% to 90% of which are singletons. Per the germline V gene, CDR1 is SQVTM and CDR2 is ANQGSEA. Trimming left V 3 bases short and J 4 bases short, with 6 bases between. CDR3 length equals 11 residues. This chain joins TRBV29-1 and TRBJ1-1; D gene unclear. Input material: PBMCs. The TCR sequence derives from a human donor in good health. DNA for the CDR3: TGCAGCGTTGATCGGGGCACTGAAGCTTTCTTT. Amino acid sequence: CSVDRGTEAFF.